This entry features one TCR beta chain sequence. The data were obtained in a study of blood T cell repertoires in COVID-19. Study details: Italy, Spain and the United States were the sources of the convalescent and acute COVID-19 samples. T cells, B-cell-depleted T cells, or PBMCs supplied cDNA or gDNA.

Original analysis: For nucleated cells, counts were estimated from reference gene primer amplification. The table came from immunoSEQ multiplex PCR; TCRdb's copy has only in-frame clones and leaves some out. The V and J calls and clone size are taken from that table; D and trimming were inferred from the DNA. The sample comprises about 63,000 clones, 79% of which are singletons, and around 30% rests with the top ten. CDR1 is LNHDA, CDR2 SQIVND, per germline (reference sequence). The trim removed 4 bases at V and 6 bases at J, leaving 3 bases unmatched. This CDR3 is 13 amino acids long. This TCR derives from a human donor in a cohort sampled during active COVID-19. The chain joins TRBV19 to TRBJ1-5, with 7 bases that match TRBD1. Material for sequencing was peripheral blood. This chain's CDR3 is CASSRAGGQPQHF. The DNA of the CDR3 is TGTGCCAGTAGTAGGGCAGGGGGTCAGCCCCAGCATTTT.